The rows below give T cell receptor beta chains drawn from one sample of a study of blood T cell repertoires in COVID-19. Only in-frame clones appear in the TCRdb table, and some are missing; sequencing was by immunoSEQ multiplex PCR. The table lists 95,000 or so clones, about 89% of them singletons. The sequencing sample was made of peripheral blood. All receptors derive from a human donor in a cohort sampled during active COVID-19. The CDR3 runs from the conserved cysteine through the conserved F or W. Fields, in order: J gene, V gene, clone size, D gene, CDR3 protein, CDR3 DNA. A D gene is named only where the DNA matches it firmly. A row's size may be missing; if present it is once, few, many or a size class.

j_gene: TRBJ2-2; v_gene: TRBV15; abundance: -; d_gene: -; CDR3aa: CATSRDKGDPAGELFF; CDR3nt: TGTGCCACCAGCAGAGATAAAGGGGATCCGGCCGGGGAGCTGTTTTTT
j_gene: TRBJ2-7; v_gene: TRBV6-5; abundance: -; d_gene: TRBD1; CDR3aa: CASRTGQIYEQYF; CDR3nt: TGTGCCAGCAGAACGGGACAGATCTACGAGCAGTACTTC
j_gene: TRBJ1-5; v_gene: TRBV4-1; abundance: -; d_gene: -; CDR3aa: CASSHGQPNQPQHF; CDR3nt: TGCGCCAGCAGCCACGGACAGCCCAATCAGCCCCAGCATTTT
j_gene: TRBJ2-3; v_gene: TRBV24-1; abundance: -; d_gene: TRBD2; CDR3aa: CATSNPAGGHTDTQYF; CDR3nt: TGTGCCACCAGTAATCCTGCGGGGGGACACACAGATACGCAGTATTTT
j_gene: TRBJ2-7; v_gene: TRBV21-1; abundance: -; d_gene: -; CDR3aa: CATPTGGEQYF; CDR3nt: TGTGCCACCCCGACAGGGGGCGAGCAGTACTTC
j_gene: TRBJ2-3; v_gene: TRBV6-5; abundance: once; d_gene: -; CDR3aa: CASFPLARPTDTQYF; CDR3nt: TGTGCCAGTTTCCCCCTTGCGCGCCCCACAGATACGCAGTATTTT
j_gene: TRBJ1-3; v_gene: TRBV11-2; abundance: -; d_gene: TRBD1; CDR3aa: CASSLEGTGSSGNTIYF; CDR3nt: TGTGCCAGCAGCTTAGAAGGGACAGGATCCTCTGGAAACACCATATATTTT
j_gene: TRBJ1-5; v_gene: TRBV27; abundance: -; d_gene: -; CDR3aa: CASSITGYQPQHF; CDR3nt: TGTGCCAGCAGTATCACAGGGTATCAGCCCCAGCATTTT
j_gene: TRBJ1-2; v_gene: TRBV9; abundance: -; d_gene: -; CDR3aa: CATKGSDGYTF; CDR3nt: TGTGCCACCAAGGGGTCCGATGGCTACACCTTC
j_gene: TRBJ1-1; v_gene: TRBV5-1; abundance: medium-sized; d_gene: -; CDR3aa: CASRRRVASEAFF; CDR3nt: TGCGCCAGCAGACGCAGGGTAGCATCTGAAGCTTTCTTT
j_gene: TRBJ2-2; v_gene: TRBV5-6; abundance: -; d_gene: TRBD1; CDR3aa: CASSRPRDSHTGELFF; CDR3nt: TGTGCCAGCAGCCGGCCCCGGGACAGCCACACCGGGGAGCTGTTTTTT
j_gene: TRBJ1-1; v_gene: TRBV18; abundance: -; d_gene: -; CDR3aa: CASSPKVGEGTEAFF; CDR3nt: TGTGCCAGCTCACCTAAGGTAGGGGAGGGCACTGAAGCTTTCTTT
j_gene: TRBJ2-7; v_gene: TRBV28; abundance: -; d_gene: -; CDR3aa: CASSPHAGRLYEQYF; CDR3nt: TGTGCCAGCAGTCCGCACGCGGGCAGGCTATACGAGCAGTACTTC
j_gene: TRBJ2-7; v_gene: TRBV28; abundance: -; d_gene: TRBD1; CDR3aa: CASSSIGTGSYEQYF; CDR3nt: TGTGCCAGCAGTTCCATCGGGACAGGCTCCTACGAGCAGTACTTC
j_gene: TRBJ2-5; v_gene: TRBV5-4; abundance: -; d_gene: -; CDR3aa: CASSDPTRGPETQYF; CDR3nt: TGTGCCAGCAGCGACCCCACCCGGGGTCCGGAGACCCAGTACTTC
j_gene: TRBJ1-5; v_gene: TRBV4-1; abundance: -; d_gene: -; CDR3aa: CASSQGLGNQPQHF; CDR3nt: TGCGCCAGCAGCCAAGGGCTTGGCAATCAGCCCCAGCATTTT
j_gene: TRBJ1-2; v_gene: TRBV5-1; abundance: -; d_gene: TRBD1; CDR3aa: CASSFTLTGERGYTF; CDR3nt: TGCGCCAGCAGCTTTACACTTACAGGGGAACGGGGCTACACCTTC
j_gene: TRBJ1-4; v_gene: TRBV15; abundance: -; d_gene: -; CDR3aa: CATSRQHGAGGGEKLFF; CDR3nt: TGTGCCACCAGCAGACAACACGGGGCGGGAGGTGGTGAAAAACTGTTTTTT
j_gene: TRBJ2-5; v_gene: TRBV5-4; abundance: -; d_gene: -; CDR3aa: CASSEANQETQYF; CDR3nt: TGTGCCAGCTCGGAGGCAAACCAAGAGACCCAGTACTTC
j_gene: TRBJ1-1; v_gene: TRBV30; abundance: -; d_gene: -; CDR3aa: CAWSPSGIYTEAFF; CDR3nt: TGTGCCTGGAGTCCCTCGGGAATTTACACTGAAGCTTTCTTT
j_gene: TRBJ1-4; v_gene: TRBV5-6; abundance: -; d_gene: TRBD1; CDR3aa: CASRPGTGYPLEELFF; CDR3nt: TGTGCCAGCAGACCCGGGACAGGATACCCCCTCGAAGAACTGTTTTTT
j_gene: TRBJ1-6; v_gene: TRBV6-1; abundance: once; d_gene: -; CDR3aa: CASSEASGPLHF; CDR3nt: TGTGCCAGCAGTGAAGCCTCGGGGCCCCTCCACTTT
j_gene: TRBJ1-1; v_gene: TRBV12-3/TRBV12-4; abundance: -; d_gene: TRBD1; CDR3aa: CASSSGGKEAFF; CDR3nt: TGTGCCAGTTCTTCAGGGGGCAAGGAAGCTTTCTTT
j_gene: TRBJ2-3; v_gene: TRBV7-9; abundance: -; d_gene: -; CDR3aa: CASSYGQTQYF; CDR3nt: TGTGCCAGCAGCTATGGACAAACGCAGTATTTT
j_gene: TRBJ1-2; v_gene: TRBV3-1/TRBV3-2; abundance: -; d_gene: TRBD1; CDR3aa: CASSQATPGQGARNGYTF; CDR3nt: TGTGCCAGCAGCCAAGCGACGCCGGGACAGGGGGCGCGTAATGGCTACACCTTC
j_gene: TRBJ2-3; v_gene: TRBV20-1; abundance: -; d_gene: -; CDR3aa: CSANERPTDTQYF; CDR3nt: TGCAGTGCTAATGAGAGGCCTACAGATACGCAGTATTTT
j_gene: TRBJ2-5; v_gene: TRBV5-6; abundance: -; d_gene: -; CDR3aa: CASSFWGPGQETQYF; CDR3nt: TGTGCCAGCAGCTTTTGGGGGCCAGGTCAAGAGACCCAGTACTTC
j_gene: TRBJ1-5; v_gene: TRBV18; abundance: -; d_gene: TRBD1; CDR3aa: CASSETGGNQPQHF; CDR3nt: TGTGCCAGCTCCGAGACAGGGGGGAATCAGCCCCAGCATTTT
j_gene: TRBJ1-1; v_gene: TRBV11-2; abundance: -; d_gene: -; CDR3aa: CASSPPPANRANTEAFF; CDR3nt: TGTGCCAGCAGCCCACCTCCGGCTAACAGGGCGAACACTGAAGCTTTCTTT
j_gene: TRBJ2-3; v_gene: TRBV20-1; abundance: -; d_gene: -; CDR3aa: CSAQQGTQYF; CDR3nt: TGCAGTGCTCAACAGGGGACTCAGTATTTT
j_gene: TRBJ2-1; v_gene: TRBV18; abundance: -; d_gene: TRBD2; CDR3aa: CASSRTSGGYNEQFF; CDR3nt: TGTGCCAGCTCACGGACTAGCGGGGGATACAATGAGCAGTTCTTC
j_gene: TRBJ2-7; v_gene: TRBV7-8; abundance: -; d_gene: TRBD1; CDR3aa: CASSFTGTGGEQYF; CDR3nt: TGTGCCAGCAGCTTCACCGGGACAGGGGGAGAGCAGTACTTC
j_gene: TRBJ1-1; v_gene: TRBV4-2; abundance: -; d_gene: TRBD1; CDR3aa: CASSQTQGGEAFF; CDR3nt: TGTGCCAGCAGCCAAACACAGGGGGGAGAAGCTTTCTTT
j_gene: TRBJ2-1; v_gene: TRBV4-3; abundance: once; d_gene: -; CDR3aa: CASSQDIGSAGEQFF; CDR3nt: TGCGCCAGCAGCCAAGATATAGGTAGCGCCGGTGAGCAGTTCTTC
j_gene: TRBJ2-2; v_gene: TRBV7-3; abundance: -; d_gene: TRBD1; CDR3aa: CASSLGGQGNTGELFF; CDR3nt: TGTGCCAGCAGCTTAGGGGGACAGGGGAACACCGGGGAGCTGTTTTTT
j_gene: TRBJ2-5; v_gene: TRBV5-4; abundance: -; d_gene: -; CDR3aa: CASSFRQYQETQYF; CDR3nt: TGTGCCAGCAGCTTCCGACAATACCAAGAGACCCAGTACTTC
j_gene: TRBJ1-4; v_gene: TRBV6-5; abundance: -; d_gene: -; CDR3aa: CASSPRGAREKLFF; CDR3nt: TGTGCCAGCAGTCCGCGGGGGGCGCGGGAAAAACTGTTTTTT
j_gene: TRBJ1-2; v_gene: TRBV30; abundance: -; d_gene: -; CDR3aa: CAWSPQSNYGYTF; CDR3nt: TGTGCCTGGAGTCCACAGAGTAACTATGGCTACACCTTC
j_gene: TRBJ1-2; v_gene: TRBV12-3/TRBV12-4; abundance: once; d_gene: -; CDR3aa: CASSPDRNYGYTF; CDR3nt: TGTGCCAGCAGCCCGGACAGAAACTATGGCTACACCTTC
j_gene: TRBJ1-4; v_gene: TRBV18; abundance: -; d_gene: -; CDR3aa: CASSPKQNNEKLFF; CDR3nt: TGTGCCAGCTCACCAAAACAGAATAATGAAAAACTGTTTTTT
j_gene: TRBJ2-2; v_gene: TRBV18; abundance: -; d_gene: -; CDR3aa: CASSPGPSNTGELFF; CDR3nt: TGTGCCAGCTCACCGGGCCCTAGCAACACCGGGGAGCTGTTTTTT
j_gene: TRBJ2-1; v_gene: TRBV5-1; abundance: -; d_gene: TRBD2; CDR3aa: CASSLASGGVYNEQFF; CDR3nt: TGCGCCAGCAGCTTGGCCTCCGGGGGGGTTTACAATGAGCAGTTCTTC
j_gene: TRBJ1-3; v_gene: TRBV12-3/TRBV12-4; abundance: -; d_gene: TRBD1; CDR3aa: CASRGQGNTIYF; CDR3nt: TGTGCCAGCAGGGGACAGGGAAACACCATATATTTT
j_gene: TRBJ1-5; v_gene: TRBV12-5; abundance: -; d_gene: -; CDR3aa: CASGYGQPNQPQHF; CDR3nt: TGTGCTAGTGGTTACGGACAGCCTAATCAGCCCCAGCATTTT
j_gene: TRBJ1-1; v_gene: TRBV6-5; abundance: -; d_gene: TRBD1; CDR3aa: CASSYSDRGQRTEAFF; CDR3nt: TGTGCCAGCAGTTACTCGGACAGGGGGCAGCGCACTGAAGCTTTCTTT
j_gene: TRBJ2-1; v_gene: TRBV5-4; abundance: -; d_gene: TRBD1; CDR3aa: CASSPVRQGSSYNEQFF; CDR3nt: TGTGCCAGCAGCCCGGTTCGACAGGGGAGCTCCTACAATGAGCAGTTCTTC
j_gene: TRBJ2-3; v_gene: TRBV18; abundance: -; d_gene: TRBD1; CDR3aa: CASSPGTGMTDTQYF; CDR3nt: TGTGCCAGCTCACCAGGGACAGGGATGACAGATACGCAGTATTTT
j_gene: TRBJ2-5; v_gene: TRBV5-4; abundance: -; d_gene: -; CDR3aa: CASSSGGIETQYF; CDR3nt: TGTGCCAGCAGCTCCGGAGGCATAGAGACCCAGTACTTC
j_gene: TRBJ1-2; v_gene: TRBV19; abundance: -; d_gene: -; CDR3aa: CASKSTTANYGYTF; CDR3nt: TGTGCCAGTAAGTCCACGACAGCAAACTATGGCTACACCTTC
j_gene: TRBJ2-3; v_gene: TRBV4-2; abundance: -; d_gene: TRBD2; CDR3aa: CASSQTGLAGDEDTQYF; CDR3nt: TGTGCCAGCAGCCAAACCGGACTAGCGGGTGATGAAGATACGCAGTATTTT
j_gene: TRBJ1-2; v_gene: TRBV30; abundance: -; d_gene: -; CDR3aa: CAWSAVGPGYTF; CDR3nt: TGTGCCTGGAGCGCGGTTGGCCCAGGCTACACCTTC
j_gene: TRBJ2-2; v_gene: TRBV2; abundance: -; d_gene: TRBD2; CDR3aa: CASSALAGGAGGELFF; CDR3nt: TGTGCCAGCAGTGCGCTAGCGGGGGGGGCCGGCGGGGAGCTGTTTTTT
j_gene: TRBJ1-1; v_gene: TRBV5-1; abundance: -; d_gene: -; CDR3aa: CATQREGMNTEAFF; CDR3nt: TGCGCCACCCAAAGAGAGGGTATGAACACTGAAGCTTTCTTT
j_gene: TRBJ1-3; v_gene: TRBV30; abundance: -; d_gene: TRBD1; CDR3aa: CAGMTGAGNTIYF; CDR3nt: TGTGCCGGGATGACAGGGGCTGGAAACACCATATATTTT
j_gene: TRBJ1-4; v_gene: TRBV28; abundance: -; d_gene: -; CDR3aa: CASSFPGGEKLFF; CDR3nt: TGTGCCAGCAGTTTCCCCGGCGGAGAAAAACTGTTTTTT
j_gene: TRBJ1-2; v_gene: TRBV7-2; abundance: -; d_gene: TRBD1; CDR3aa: CASSLNRDSYGYTF; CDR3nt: TGTGCCAGCAGCTTAAATAGGGACAGCTATGGCTACACCTTC